Listed here are 25 T cell receptor beta chains from one sample, sequenced in a study of Graves' ophthalmopathy and Graves' hyperthyroidism. RNA transcripts were the template, and TCR beta CDR3 regions were amplified from them. Second-round multiplex PCR followed a first-round RT-PCR using HTBI primers. Using its own MiXCR run on the multiplex PCR reads, TCRdb lists one record per CDR3 protein. The sample lists 650,000 to 900,000 distinct CDR3 sequences; roughly 41% were seen once. The source material was peripheral blood. Receptors were obtained from an adult man with Graves' ophthalmopathy.

The V and J genes are TRBV7-2 and TRBJ2-3; 8 nucleotides align to TRBD1. The CDR3 sequence is 15 residues long. Looked up from germline, CDR1 is SGHTA and CDR2 is FQGNSA. The V gene end was trimmed by 4 bases and the J gene end by 5 bases; junction bases not matched to a gene: 8. Here the CDR3 DNA reads TGTGCCAGCAGCTCAGGACAGGGTGTAGGAGATACGCAGTATTTT. This codes for CASSSGQGVGDTQYF.

The chain recombines TRBV4-3 with TRBJ2-6; D uncertain. CDR1 LGHNA and CDR2 YSLEER come from the germline V gene. V dropped 0 bases and J dropped 4 bases, with 10 bases sitting between them. CDR3 length equals 16 residues. As DNA, the CDR3 is TGCGCCAGCAGCCAAGATATGGGGTCGGGGGCCAACGTCCTGACTTTC. Its translation is CASSQDMGSGANVLTF.

The chain links TRBV2 to TRBJ2-5; D unresolved. This CDR3 is 15 amino acids long. Trimming removed 5 bases at V and 3 bases at J, with 16 bases between. Germline V gene sequence: CDR1 SNHLY, CDR2 FYNNEI. The CDR3 coding sequence is TGTGCCAGCAGTTATCGTAGCTGGGCGGAAGAGACCCAGTACTTC. Protein sequence: CASSYRSWAEETQYF.

This clonotype was recorded a few times. The DNA of the CDR3 is TGTGCCAGCACCCTGGGACCCCTGAACACTGAAGCTTTCTTT. Its protein is CASTLGPLNTEAFF. This rearrangement joins TRBV12-3 or TRBV12-4 to TRBJ1-1; D is perhaps TRBD1 (5 bases). The CDR3 loop spans 14 amino acids. V was pared by 7 bases and J by 0 bases, with 12 bases between.

Ten or more counts support this clonotype. The chain uses TRBV29-1 and TRBJ1-5; the D gene is possibly TRBD1 (5 bases). V lost 4 bases to trimming and J lost 6 bases, with 10 bases between them. This CDR3 has 12 residues. The germline gives CDR1 SQVTM, CDR2 ANQGSEA. CDR3 bases: TGCAGCGTTGCAGGGTACGGTCAGCCCCAGCATTTT. Its translation is CSVAGYGQPQHF.

This clonotype was recorded at least ten times. The chain joins TRBV7-9 to TRBJ1-2; 7 bases map to TRBD1. This CDR3 is 14 amino acids long. Germline loops: CDR1 SEHNR, CDR2 FQNEAQ (reference sequence). Trimming took 5 bases from V and 5 from J; bases not matched to a gene: 8. Written as DNA, the CDR3 is TGTGCCAGCAGCACCCCTGGGACAGCGTATGGCTACACCTTC. It encodes CASSTPGTAYGYTF.

This clonotype was seen once. V gene TRBV7-9 combines with J gene TRBJ1-5; unclear D gene. The CDR3 totals 13 residues. The germline V and J ends were trimmed by 6 bases and 8 bases, with 14 bases remaining between them. The germline V gene encodes CDR1 SEHNR and CDR2 FQNEAQ (reference sequence). The CDR3 region has the DNA TGTGCCAGCAGTGAAGTCGTTCTCAAGCCCCAGCATTTT. The encoded protein is CASSEVVLKPQHF.

This clonotype was detected many times. The chain has TRBV19 and TRBJ1-2, with D uncertain. V was cut by 8 bases and J by 3 bases, with 10 bases left in between. Germline CDR1 and CDR2: LNHDA and SQIVND (reference sequence). This CDR3 is built from 12 residues. CDR3 nucleotides: TGTGCCAGTTGTACCGCAGACTATGGCTACACCTTC. Residues: CASCTADYGYTF.

This chain joins TRBV2 and TRBJ1-6, with TRBD1 as a possible D gene (5 bases). This CDR3 has 14 amino acids. Germline CDR1 and CDR2: SNHLY and FYNNEI. Trimming cost V 5 bases and J 5 bases, with 10 bases left between them. The CDR3 protein is CASSSVRDNSPLHF. CDR3 nucleotide sequence: TGTGCCAGCAGTTCCGTCAGGGATAATTCACCCCTCCACTTT.

This clonotype showed up just a few times. The V gene is TRBV11-2, the J gene TRBJ2-5; 8 bases fit TRBD1. The CDR3 sequence is 15 residues long. With V trimmed by 4 bases and J by 6 bases, 10 bases remained unmatched. The germline V gene encodes CDR1 SGHAT and CDR2 FQNNGV. The CDR3 spells CASSSIKGQVQTQYF. The CDR3 coding sequence is TGTGCCAGCAGCTCAATAAAGGGACAGGTACAGACCCAGTACTTC. The complete variable domain, with remaining parts taken from reference TRBV11-2 and TRBJ2-5, reads EAGVAQSPRYKIIEKRQSVAFWCNPISGHATLYWYQQILGQGPKLLIQFQNNGVVDDSQLPKDRFSAERLKGVDSTLKIQPAKLEDSAVYLCASSSIKGQVQTQYFGPGTRLLVL.

The chain has TRBV20-1 and TRBJ2-1; 14 bases map to TRBD2. The V gene's germline CDR1 is DFQATT and CDR2 SNEGSKA (reference sequence). The trim removed 3 bases at V and 11 bases at J, leaving 12 bases unmatched. The CDR3 runs 16 residues. The CDR3 DNA reads as TGCAGTGCTAGCTTGGGACTAGCGGGAGTTGGCGATAAGCAGTTCTTC. This translates into CSASLGLAGVGDKQFF.

The V and J genes are TRBV15 and TRBJ1-4; 9 bases map to TRBD1. V gave up 3 bases and J gave up 7 bases; unmatched junction bases: 6. Germline V lookup: CDR1 LNHNV, CDR2 YYDKDF (reference sequence). There are 15 residues in the CDR3. The CDR3 sequence is CATSSLWDRVEKLFF. Written as DNA, the CDR3 is TGTGCCACCAGCAGCTTATGGGACAGGGTTGAAAAACTGTTTTTT. Variable domain in full (rest from reference TRBV15 and TRBJ1-4): DAMVIQNPRYQVTQFGKPVTLSCSQTLNHNVMYWYQQKSSQAPKLLFHYYDKDFNNEADTPDNFQSRRPNTSFCFLDIRSPGLGDTAMYLCATSSLWDRVEKLFFGSGTQLSVL.

The rearrangement links TRBV10-2 to TRBJ2-4, with D unclear. With 10 bases removed from V and 0 bases from J, the gap between germline ends came to 13 bases. The CDR3 loop spans 14 amino acids. Germline assignment: CDR1 WSHSY and CDR2 SAAADI. This CDR3 reads CATAFGLAKNIQYF. In nucleotides, the CDR3 is TGCGCCACGGCCTTCGGGTTAGCCAAAAACATTCAGTACTTC.

Only a few counts were recorded for this clonotype. The CDR3 DNA reads as TGTGCCAGCAGGGAGGACATCTCAGGGGGTCAGCCCCAGCATTTT. Encoded protein: CASREDISGGQPQHF. The chain carries TRBV2 and TRBJ1-5; TRBD1 matches at 7 bases. The V gene end was trimmed by 6 bases and the J gene end by 6 bases; junction bases not matched to a gene: 11. The CDR3 runs to 15 residues. Germline values: CDR1 SNHLY, CDR2 FYNNEI.

This clonotype has at least ten counts. The chain employs TRBV7-2 and TRBJ1-2; D unclear. The germline V gene encodes CDR1 SGHTA and CDR2 FQGNSA. V was pared by 1 base and J by 7 bases, with 13 bases between. This CDR3 contains 14 residues. The CDR3 DNA reads TGTGCCAGCAGCTTAGATCGCAGGATAGGTGGCTACACCTTC. It yields the protein CASSLDRRIGGYTF.

This clonotype was counted a few times. V and J are TRBV7-9 and TRBJ2-7; D uncertain. With 5 bases removed from V and 3 bases from J, the gap between germline ends came to 14 bases. Germline CDR1 and CDR2: SEHNR and FQNEAQ (reference sequence). The CDR3 has 14 residues. CDR3 DNA: TGTGCCAGCAGCCCCCCGGACCCCATCTACGAGCAGTACTTC. Translated: CASSPPDPIYEQYF.

The V gene is TRBV29-1, the J gene TRBJ2-5; 9 bases match TRBD2. From germline, CDR1 is SQVTM and CDR2 ANQGSEA. V lost 8 bases to trimming and J lost 0 bases; unmatched junction nucleotides: 7. The CDR3 is made up of 14 amino acids. The CDR3 protein is CSKVLAGYQETQYF. As DNA, the CDR3 is TGCAGCAAGGTCCTAGCGGGGTACCAAGAGACCCAGTACTTC.

The chain joins TRBV7-8 to TRBJ2-7; 10 nucleotides line up with TRBD2. The CDR3 extends over 16 amino acids. The ends lost 0 bases at V and 7 bases at J; junction bases unmatched: 9. The V gene's germline CDR1 is SGHVS and CDR2 FQNEAQ. The CDR3 DNA is TGTGCCAGCAGCTTAGCGATCCGGCTAGCGGGGGAGGAGCAGTACTTC. Protein: CASSLAIRLAGEEQYF.

This chain joins TRBV29-1 and TRBJ1-2; D gene ambiguous. This CDR3 is built from 12 residues. In germline, CDR1 is SQVTM, CDR2 ANQGSEA. The CDR3 DNA is TGCAGGAAGTCGGGGATATGGTATGGCTACACCTTC. Translating it yields CRKSGIWYGYTF.

J is TRBJ2-2 and V is TRBV25-1, with 11 bases lining up with TRBD1. Unmatched junction bases numbered 5, after V lost 6 bases and J lost 5 bases. CDR1 is MGHDK, CDR2 SYGVNS, per germline. CDR3 length: 15 amino acids. The CDR3, as DNA: TGTGCCAGCAGCTGGGGGACAGGGGGGACCGGGGAGCTGTTTTTT. It codes for CASSWGTGGTGELFF.

The chain employs TRBV25-1 and TRBJ2-3; D tentatively fits TRBD1 or TRBD2 (5 bases each). Germline lookup yields CDR1 MGHDK and CDR2 SYGVNS. Trimming shortened V by 4 bases and J by 3 bases, and 20 bases separated the two germline ends. The CDR3 length is 17 residues. The CDR3 DNA is TGTGCCAGCAGTGGACCCGATACCGTGGGGGTAACAGATACGCAGTATTTT. It yields the protein CASSGPDTVGVTDTQYF.

The CDR3 DNA reads as TGTGCCAGCAGTGCTAAGTCTCCTAGCTACCACGAGCAGTACTTC. It translates to CASSAKSPSYHEQYF. The chain recombines TRBV2 with TRBJ2-7; tentatively, D is TRBD2 (5 bases). CDR3 length: 15 residues. Trimming left V 4 bases short and J 5 bases short, with 18 bases between. Germline V CDR1 and CDR2: SNHLY, FYNNEI.

Turning to this clonotype: A much larger clonotype is one base distant, so this may be a read error. CDR3 region: CASSLFPQLGEKLFF. In DNA, the CDR3 is TGTGCCAGCAGCTTATTCCCGCAGCTTGGTGAAAAACTGTTTTTT. V is TRBV7-6 and J is TRBJ1-4; no definite D call. This CDR3 is built from 15 residues. V was clipped by 2 bases and J by 7 bases, with 14 bases between them. Looked up from germline, CDR1 is SGHVS and CDR2 is FNYEAQ. Drawing the rest from reference TRBV7-6 and TRBJ1-4, the complete variable domain is GAGVSQSPRYKVTKRGQDVALRCDPISGHVSLYWYRQALGQGPEFLTYFNYEAQQDKSGLPNDRFSAERPEGSISTLTIQRTEQRDSAMYRCASSLFPQLGEKLFFGSGTQLSVL.

This clonotype has only one observation. This clone may be a read error of a much larger clone one base away. J is TRBJ2-5 and V is TRBV15, with a weak D call TRBD1 (7 bases). There are 15 residues in the CDR3. Trimming stripped 5 bases from V and 9 bases from J, with 22 bases between. Germline values: CDR1 LNHNV, CDR2 YYDKDF (reference sequence). The CDR3 reads CATSGGTEEAEAQYF. CDR3 nucleotide sequence: TGTGCCACCAGCGGAGGGACAGAAGAGGCGGAGGCCCAGTACTTC. Variable domain in full (rest from reference TRBV15 and TRBJ2-5): DAMVIQNPRYQVTQFGKPVTLSCSQTLNHNVMYWYQQKSSQAPKLLFHYYDKDFNNEADTPDNFQSRRPNTSFCFLDIRSPGLGDTAMYLCATSGGTEEAEAQYFGPGTRLLVL.

The chain employs TRBV10-3 and TRBJ1-6, with 7 bases that match TRBD1. With 4 bases clipped from V and 6 bases from J, the junction kept 6 bases outside the gene matches. From germline, CDR1 is ENHRY and CDR2 SYGVKD. The CDR3 contains 15 residues. Here the CDR3 reads CAISGRQGANSPLHF. The CDR3 DNA follows: TGTGCCATCAGTGGTAGACAGGGAGCTAATTCACCCCTCCACTTT.